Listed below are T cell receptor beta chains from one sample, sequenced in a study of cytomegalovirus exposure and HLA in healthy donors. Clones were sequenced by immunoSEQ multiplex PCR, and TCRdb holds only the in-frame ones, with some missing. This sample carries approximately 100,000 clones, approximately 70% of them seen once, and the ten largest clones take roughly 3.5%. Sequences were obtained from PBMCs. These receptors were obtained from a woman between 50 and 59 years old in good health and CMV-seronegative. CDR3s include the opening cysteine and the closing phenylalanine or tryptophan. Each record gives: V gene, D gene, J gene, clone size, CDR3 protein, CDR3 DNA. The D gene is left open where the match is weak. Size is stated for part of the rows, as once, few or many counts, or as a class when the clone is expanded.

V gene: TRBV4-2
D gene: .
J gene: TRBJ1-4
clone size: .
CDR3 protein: CASSQGTRTNEKLFF
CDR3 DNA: TGTGCCAGCAGCCAAGGGACTCGGACTAATGAAAAACTGTTTTTT

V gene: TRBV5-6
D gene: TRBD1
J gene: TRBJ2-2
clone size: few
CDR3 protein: CASSLRGLTGELFF
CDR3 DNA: TGTGCCAGCAGCTTGAGGGGGCTCACCGGGGAGCTGTTTTTT

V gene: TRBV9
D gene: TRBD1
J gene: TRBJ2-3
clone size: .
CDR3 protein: CASSEQGSSTDTQYF
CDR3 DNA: TGTGCCAGCAGCGAACAGGGGAGCAGCACAGATACGCAGTATTTT

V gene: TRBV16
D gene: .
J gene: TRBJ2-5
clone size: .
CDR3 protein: CASLSLETQYF
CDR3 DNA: TGTGCCAGCTTATCGTTGGAGACCCAGTACTTC

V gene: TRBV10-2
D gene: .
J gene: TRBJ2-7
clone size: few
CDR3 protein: CASSVHDSSYGQYF
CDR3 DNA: TGCGCCAGCAGTGTCCACGACAGCTCCTACGGGCAGTACTTC

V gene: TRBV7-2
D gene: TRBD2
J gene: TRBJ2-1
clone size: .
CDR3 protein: CASSAQRTSAYSYNEQFF
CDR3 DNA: TGTGCCAGCAGCGCCCAAAGGACTAGCGCTTACTCCTACAATGAGCAGTTCTTC

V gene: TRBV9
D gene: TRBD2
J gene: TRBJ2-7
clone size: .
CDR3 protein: CASSAGLAETYEQYF
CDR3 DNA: TGTGCCAGCAGCGCGGGACTAGCGGAAACCTACGAGCAGTACTTC

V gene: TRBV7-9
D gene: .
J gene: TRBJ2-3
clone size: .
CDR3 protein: CASSSYQGSLVDTQYF
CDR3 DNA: TGTGCCAGCAGCTCGTACCAGGGGAGTTTGGTAGATACGCAGTATTTT

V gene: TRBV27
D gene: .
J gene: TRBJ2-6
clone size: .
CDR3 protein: CASSIQTGANVLTF
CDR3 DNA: TGTGCCAGCAGTATACAGACTGGGGCCAACGTCCTGACTTTC

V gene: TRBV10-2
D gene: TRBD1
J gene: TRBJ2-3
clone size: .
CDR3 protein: CASVNRGATDTQYF
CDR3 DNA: TGCGCCAGCGTCAACAGGGGAGCCACAGATACGCAGTATTTT

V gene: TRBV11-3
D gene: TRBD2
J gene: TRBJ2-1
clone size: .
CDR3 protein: CASREEKAGVLSYNEQFF
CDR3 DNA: TGTGCCAGCCGAGAAGAAAAAGCGGGAGTTTTGTCCTACAATGAGCAGTTCTTC

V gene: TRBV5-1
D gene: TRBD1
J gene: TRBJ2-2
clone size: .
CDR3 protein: CASSGMAGTGGEELFF
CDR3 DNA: TGCGCCAGCAGCGGGATGGCCGGGACAGGGGGCGAGGAGCTGTTTTTT

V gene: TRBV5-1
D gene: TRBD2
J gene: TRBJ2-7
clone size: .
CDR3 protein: CASSFSGGPEQYF
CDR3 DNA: TGCGCCAGCAGCTTTTCGGGGGGGCCCGAGCAGTACTTC

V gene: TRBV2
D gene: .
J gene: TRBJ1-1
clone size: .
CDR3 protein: CASILRPGWFGTEAFF
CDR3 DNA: TGTGCCAGCATTTTGAGGCCAGGGTGGTTTGGGACTGAAGCTTTCTTT

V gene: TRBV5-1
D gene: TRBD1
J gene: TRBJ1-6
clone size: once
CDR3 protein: CASSSTLGQGVSSPLHF
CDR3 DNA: TGCGCCAGCAGCTCTACCCTCGGACAGGGGGTGTCCTCACCCCTCCACTTT

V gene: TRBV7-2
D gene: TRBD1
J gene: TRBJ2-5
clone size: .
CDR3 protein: CASSLIFPDRQRETQYF
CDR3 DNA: TGTGCCAGCAGCTTAATTTTTCCGGACAGGCAGAGGGAGACCCAGTACTTC

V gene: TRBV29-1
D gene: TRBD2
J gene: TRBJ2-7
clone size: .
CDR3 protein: CSVEGGPNYEQYF
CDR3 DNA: TGCAGCGTTGAGGGAGGGCCGAACTACGAGCAGTACTTC

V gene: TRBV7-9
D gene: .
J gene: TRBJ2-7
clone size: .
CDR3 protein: CASSSNYEQYF
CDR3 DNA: TGTGCCAGCAGCTCAAATTACGAGCAGTACTTC

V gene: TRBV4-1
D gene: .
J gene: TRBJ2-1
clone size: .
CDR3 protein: CASSQRGLFGNEQFF
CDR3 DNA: TGCGCCAGCAGCCAACGTGGACTATTTGGGAATGAGCAGTTCTTC

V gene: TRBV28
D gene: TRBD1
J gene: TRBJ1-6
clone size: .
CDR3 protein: CASSSPGQGSSPLHF
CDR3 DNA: TGTGCCAGCAGCTCGCCGGGACAGGGGAGTTCACCCCTCCACTTT

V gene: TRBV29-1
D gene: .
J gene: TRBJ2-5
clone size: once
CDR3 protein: CSVDLTTVNSGETQYF
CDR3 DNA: TGCAGCGTTGATCTTACAACGGTCAATTCCGGGGAGACCCAGTACTTC

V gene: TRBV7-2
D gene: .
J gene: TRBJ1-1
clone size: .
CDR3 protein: CASSLGQNTEAFF
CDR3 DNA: TGTGCCAGCAGCTTAGGACAGAACACTGAAGCTTTCTTT

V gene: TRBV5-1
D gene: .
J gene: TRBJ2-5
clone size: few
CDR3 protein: CASSLGAGETQYF
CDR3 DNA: TGCGCCAGCAGCTTAGGAGCTGGCGAGACCCAGTACTTC

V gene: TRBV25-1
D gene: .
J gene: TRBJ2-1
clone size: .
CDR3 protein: CASSAHKKASYNEQFF
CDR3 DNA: TGTGCCAGCAGTGCACACAAGAAAGCGTCCTACAATGAGCAGTTCTTC

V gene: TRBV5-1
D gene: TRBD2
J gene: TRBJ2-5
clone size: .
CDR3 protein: CASSLRPSGNGETQYF
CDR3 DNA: TGCGCCAGCAGCTTGAGGCCTAGCGGGAACGGGGAGACCCAGTACTTC

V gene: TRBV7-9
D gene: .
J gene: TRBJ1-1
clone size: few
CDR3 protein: CASSFGGVEGTEAFF
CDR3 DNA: TGTGCCAGCAGCTTTGGGGGGGTAGAGGGCACTGAAGCTTTCTTT

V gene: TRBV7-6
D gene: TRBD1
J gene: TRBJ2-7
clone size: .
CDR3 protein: CASSLAVFGQGLEQYF
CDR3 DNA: TGTGCCAGCAGCTTAGCTGTGTTCGGACAGGGTCTCGAGCAGTACTTC

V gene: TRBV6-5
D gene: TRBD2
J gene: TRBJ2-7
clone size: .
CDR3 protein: CASSRGTSGSYEQYF
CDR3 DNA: TGTGCCAGCAGTCGGGGGACTAGCGGGAGCTACGAGCAGTACTTC

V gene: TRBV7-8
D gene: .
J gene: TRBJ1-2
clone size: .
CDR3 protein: CASSLGATGRYGYTF
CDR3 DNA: TGTGCCAGCAGCTTAGGGGCGACAGGCCGCTATGGCTACACCTTC

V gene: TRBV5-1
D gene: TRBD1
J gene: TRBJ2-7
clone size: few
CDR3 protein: CASSRGQGAYEQYF
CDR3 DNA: TGCGCCAGCAGCCGCGGACAGGGGGCCTACGAGCAGTACTTC

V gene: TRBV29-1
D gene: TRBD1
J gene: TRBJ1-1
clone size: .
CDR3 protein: CSVHGQGLTEAFF
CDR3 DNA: TGCAGCGTCCACGGACAGGGTTTGACTGAAGCTTTCTTT

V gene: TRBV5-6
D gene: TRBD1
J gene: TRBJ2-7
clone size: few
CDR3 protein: CASSAQGAGQYF
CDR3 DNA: TGTGCCAGCAGCGCACAGGGGGCTGGGCAGTACTTC

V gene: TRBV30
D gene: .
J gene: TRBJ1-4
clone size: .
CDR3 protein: CAWSGLKNEKLFF
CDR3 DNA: TGTGCCTGGTCGGGACTAAAAAATGAAAAACTGTTTTTT